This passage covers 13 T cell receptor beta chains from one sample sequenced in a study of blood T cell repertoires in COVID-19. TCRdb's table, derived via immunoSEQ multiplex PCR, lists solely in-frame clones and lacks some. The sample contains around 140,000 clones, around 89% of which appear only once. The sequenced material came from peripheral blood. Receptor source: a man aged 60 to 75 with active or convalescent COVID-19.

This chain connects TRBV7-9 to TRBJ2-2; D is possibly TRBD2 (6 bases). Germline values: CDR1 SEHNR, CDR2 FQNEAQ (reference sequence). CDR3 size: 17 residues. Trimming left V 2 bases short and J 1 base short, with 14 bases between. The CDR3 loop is CASSLPNGGMNTGELFF. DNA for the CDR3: TGTGCCAGCAGCTTACCTAACGGCGGGATGAACACCGGGGAGCTGTTTTTT.

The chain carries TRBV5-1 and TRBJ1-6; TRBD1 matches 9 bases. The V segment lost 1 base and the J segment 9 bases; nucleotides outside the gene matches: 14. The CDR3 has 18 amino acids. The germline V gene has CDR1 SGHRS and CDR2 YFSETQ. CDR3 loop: CASSLKAPTGTGPSPLHF. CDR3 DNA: TGCGCCAGCAGCTTGAAAGCCCCGACCGGGACAGGGCCTTCACCCCTCCACTTT.

CDR3 in amino acids: CASSSRGAVHNEQFF. The CDR3 DNA is TGTGCCAGCAGTTCTCGGGGGGCGGTCCACAATGAGCAGTTCTTC. The V call is TRBV5-4, the J call TRBJ2-1; TRBD2 might be the D (7 bases). This CDR3 is built from 15 residues. Looked up from germline, CDR1 is SGHNT and CDR2 is YYREEE (reference sequence). Trimming cost V 5 bases and J 5 bases, with 17 bases left between them.

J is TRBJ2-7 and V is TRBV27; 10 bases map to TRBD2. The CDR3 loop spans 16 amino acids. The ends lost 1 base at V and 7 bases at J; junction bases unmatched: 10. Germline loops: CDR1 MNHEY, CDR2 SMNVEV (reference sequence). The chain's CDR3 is CASSLLRAGGPGEQYF. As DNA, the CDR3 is TGTGCCAGCAGTTTATTGAGAGCGGGGGGGCCGGGAGAGCAGTACTTC.

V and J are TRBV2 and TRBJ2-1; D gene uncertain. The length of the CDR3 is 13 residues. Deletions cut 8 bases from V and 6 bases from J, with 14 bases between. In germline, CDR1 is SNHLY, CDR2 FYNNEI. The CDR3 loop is CASRRQLPNEQFF. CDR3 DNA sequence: TGTGCCAGCCGGCGACAACTTCCCAATGAGCAGTTCTTC.

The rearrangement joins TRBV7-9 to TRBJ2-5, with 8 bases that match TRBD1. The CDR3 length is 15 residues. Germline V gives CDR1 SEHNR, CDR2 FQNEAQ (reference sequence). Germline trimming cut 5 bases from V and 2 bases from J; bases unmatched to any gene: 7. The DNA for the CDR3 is TGTGCCAGCAGCCCTACAGGGGGACCTCAAGAGACCCAGTACTTC. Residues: CASSPTGGPQETQYF.

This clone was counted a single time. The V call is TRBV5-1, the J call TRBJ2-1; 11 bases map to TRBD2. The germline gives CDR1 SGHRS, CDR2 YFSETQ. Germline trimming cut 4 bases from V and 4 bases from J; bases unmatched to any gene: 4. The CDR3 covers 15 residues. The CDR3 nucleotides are TGCGCCAGCAGCCTGACTAGCGGGATGTACAATGAGCAGTTCTTC. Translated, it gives CASSLTSGMYNEQFF.

The CDR3 nucleotides read TGTGCCAGCAGCTTAAACAGGGGAGGAAACACCATATATTTT. Its translation: CASSLNRGGNTIYF. V and J are TRBV11-2 and TRBJ1-3; the match to TRBD1 covers 7 bases. Per germline, CDR1 SGHAT and CDR2 FQNNGV. V gave up 2 bases and J gave up 4 bases; unmatched junction bases: 2. This CDR3 spans 14 amino acids.

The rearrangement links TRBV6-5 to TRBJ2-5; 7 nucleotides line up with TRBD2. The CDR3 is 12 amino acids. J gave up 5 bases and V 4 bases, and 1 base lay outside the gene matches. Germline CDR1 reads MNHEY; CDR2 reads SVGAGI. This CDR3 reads CASSSGGETQYF. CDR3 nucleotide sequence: TGTGCCAGCAGTTCCGGGGGGGAGACCCAGTACTTC.

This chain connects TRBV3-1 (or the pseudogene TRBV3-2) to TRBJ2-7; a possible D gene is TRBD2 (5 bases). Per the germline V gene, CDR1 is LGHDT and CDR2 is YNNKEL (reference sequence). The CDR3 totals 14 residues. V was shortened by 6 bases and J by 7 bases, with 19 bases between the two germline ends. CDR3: CASSPTGFSGEQYF. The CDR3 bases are TGTGCCAGCAGTCCTACGGGGTTTTCGGGAGAGCAGTACTTC.

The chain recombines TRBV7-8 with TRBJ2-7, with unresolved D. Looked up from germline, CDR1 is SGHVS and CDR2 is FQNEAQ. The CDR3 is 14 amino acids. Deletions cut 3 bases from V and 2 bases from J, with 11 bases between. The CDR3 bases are TGTGCCAGCAGCTTGAGTCCCGCCGCCTACGAGCAGTACTTC. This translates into CASSLSPAAYEQYF.

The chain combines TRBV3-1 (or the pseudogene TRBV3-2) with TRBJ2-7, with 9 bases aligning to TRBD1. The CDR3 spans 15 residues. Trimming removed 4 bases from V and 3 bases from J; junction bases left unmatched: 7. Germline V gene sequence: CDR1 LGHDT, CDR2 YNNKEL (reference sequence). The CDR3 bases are TGTGCCAGCAGCCGGGACAGGGATTCATTCTACGAGCAGTACTTC. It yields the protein CASSRDRDSFYEQYF.

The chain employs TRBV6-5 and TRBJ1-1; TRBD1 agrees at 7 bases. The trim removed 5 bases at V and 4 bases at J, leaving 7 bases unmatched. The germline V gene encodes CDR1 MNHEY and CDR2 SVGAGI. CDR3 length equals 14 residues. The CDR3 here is CASSIRQGVTEAFF. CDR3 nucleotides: TGTGCCAGCAGTATAAGACAGGGAGTCACTGAAGCTTTCTTT.